A selection of T cell receptor beta chains follows, all from one sample in a study of spatial heterogeneity in lung cancer. TCRdb used MiXCR to reprocess the 5' RACE reads, holding one entry per CDR3 protein. The table has over 1,500 distinct CDR3 sequences, under 60% seen once; the top ten hold less than 40%. Sequenced here: PBMCs, sampled at surgery. The receptors shown here come from a female donor with early-stage non-small cell lung cancer. CDR3s include the opening cysteine and the closing phenylalanine or tryptophan. The order of the fields is V gene, J gene, CDR3 protein.

>TRBV6-5|TRBJ2-2
CASSRQGLAGELFF
>TRBV3-1|TRBJ2-7
CASSQDASGSAEQYF
>TRBV28|TRBJ1-1
CASSLLDRGNTEAFF
>TRBV7-6|TRBJ2-3
CASSLMTGSDTQYF
>TRBV2|TRBJ2-5
CASSDRTTKSGTQYF
>TRBV5-5|TRBJ2-3
CASSLGSGAGTDTQYF
>TRBV20-1|TRBJ2-1
CSAAGLGRANEQFF
>TRBV19|TRBJ1-2
CASSTIRVDMTGVYGYTF
>TRBV7-8|TRBJ2-3
CASSPRTGMGTDTQYF
>TRBV5-6|TRBJ2-7
CASSRGYEQYF
>TRBV5-1|TRBJ2-2
CASSGKGRTLPSTGELFF
>TRBV12-3/TRBV12-4|TRBJ2-4
CASSLGGGKNIQYF
>TRBV19|TRBJ2-6
CATGAGYSGANVLTF
>TRBV7-7|TRBJ2-5
CASSLGGQETQYF
>TRBV28|TRBJ2-7
CASSLLLSGWYSYEQYF
>TRBV19|TRBJ1-5
CASSLNSNQPQHF
>TRBV20-1|TRBJ1-1
CSASSAGGFSTEAFF
>TRBV7-2|TRBJ2-5
CASSEQETQYF
>TRBV12-3/TRBV12-4|TRBJ2-5
CASSLGLVLETQYF
>TRBV7-9|TRBJ1-5
CASSSVGPGNQPQHF
>TRBV7-2|TRBJ2-1
CASSRDRGTYNEQFF
>TRBV7-2|TRBJ1-6
CASSSPGQGNSPLHF
>TRBV28|TRBJ2-5
CASSSEVLQYF
>TRBV2|TRBJ2-7
CASSGQGGTYEQYF
>TRBV20-1|TRBJ2-7
CSARDGTRGLYEQYF
>TRBV2|TRBJ2-7
CASSERVGTLDEQYF
>TRBV6-2/TRBV6-3|TRBJ2-7
CASSYGRTGGSYEQYF
>TRBV7-9|TRBJ2-3
CASSLAGFSTDTQYF
>TRBV20-1|TRBJ1-2
CSARKPAEGRYGYTF
>TRBV6-1|TRBJ1-1
CASSPPEGTAFF
>TRBV7-2|TRBJ2-3
CASSSTSGLRDTQYF
>TRBV7-9|TRBJ1-4
CASSLALEDSEKLFF
>TRBV5-1|TRBJ2-7
CASTRGQGAEEQYF